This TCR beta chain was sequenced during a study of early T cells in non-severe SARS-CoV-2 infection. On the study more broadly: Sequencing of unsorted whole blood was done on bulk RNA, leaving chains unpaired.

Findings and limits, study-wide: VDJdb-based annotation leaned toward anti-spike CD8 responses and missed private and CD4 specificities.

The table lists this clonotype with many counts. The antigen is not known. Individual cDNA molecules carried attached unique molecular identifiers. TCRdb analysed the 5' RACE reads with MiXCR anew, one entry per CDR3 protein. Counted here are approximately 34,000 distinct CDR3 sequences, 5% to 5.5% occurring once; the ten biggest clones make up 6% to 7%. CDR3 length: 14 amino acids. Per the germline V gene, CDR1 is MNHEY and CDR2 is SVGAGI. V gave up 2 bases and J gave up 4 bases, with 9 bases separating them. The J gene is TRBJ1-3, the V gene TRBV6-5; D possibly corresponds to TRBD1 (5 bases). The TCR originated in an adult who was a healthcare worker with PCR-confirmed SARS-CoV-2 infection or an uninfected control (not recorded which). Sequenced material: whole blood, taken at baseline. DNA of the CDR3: TGTGCCAGCAGTTACGGGGGAGGGGGAAACACCATATATTTT. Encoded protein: CASSYGGGGNTIYF.